Listed here are 8 T cell receptor beta chains from one sample, sequenced in a study of T cells in localized non-small cell lung cancer. The data were produced by immunoSEQ multiplex PCR, yet TCRdb's version contains in-frame clones alone and is incomplete. The table has approximately 52,000 clones, about 72% seen once; the top ten hold roughly 17%. The input for sequencing was peripheral blood, taken before any cancer treatment. The receptor source for this set is a man between 40 and 75 years old with stage I squamous cell lung carcinoma.

J is TRBJ1-6 and V is TRBV28; possible D gene TRBD1, 6 bases. This CDR3 has 15 amino acids. V lost 2 bases to trimming and J lost 3 bases, with 8 bases between them. Germline assignment: CDR1 MDHEN and CDR2 SYDVKM. Here the CDR3 DNA reads TGTGCCAGCAGTTTAAGGGGGAGCTATAATTCACCCCTCCACTTT. It is translated as CASSLRGSYNSPLHF.

The genes are TRBV7-2 and TRBJ2-7, with a weak D call TRBD1 (5 bases). V lost 2 bases and J 2 bases, leaving 10 bases between the germline ends. The CDR3 is made up of 14 amino acids. Germline-derived CDR1 and CDR2 are SGHTA and FQGNSA. The DNA of the CDR3 is TGTGCCAGCAGCTTACGGCAGGGCCCCTACGAGCAGTACTTC. The encoded protein is CASSLRQGPYEQYF.

The V call is TRBV10-3, the J call TRBJ2-2; D is undetermined. This CDR3 has 14 residues. Deletions cut 6 bases from V and 2 bases from J, with 10 bases between. The germline V gene encodes CDR1 ENHRY and CDR2 SYGVKD. DNA for the CDR3: TGTGCCATCAGGCCGACTGATAACACCGGGGAGCTGTTTTTT. Its protein is CAIRPTDNTGELFF.

Relative to its sample, this clone is medium-sized (0.01 to 0.1%). This sequence joins TRBV10-3 and TRBJ1-5; TRBD1 matches 11 bases. This CDR3 comprises 15 residues. CDR1 ENHRY and CDR2 SYGVKD come from the germline V gene. With V trimmed by 4 bases and J by 4 bases, 3 bases remained unmatched. Here the CDR3 reads CAISGTGGTNQPQHF. DNA of the CDR3: TGTGCCATCAGTGGGACAGGGGGCACGAATCAGCCCCAGCATTTT.

The rearrangement joins TRBV18 to TRBJ2-7; 8 bases map to TRBD1. Germline loops: CDR1 KGHSH, CDR2 LQKENI. V shed 0 bases and J 2 bases; nucleotides not matched to a gene: 3. The CDR3 is made up of 15 amino acids. CDR3 DNA sequence: TGTGCCAGCTCACCACCGCGGGACAGGACCTACGAGCAGTACTTC. Residues: CASSPPRDRTYEQYF. Supplemented by reference TRBV18 and TRBJ2-7, the full variable domain reads NAGVMQNPRHLVRRRGQEARLRCSPMKGHSHVYWYRQLPEEGLKFMVYLQKENIIDESGMPKERFSAEFPKEGPSILRIQQVVRGDSAAYFCASSPPRDRTYEQYFGPGTRLTVT.

This chain uses TRBV4-1 with TRBJ2-1; 12 positions match TRBD2. The CDR3 runs 16 residues. In germline, CDR1 is MGHRA, CDR2 YSYEKL. Trimming at V came to 0 bases and at J to 8 bases, leaving 5 bases not matched to a gene. The CDR3 nucleotides are TGCGCCAGCAGCCAAGATGCTACTAGCGGGGGGTATGAGCAGTTCTTC. As protein: CASSQDATSGGYEQFF.

The CDR3 here is CASSLRGKDQPQHF. The DNA of the CDR3 is TGTGCCAGCAGCTTGAGGGGTAAGGATCAGCCCCAGCATTTT. V gene TRBV5-6 combines with J gene TRBJ1-5, with a possible D match to TRBD1 (5 bases). Per the germline V gene, CDR1 is SGHDT and CDR2 is YYEEEE. Trimming removed 1 base at V and 5 bases at J, with 10 bases between. The CDR3 is made up of 14 amino acids. The complete variable domain, with remaining parts taken from reference TRBV5-6 and TRBJ1-5, reads DAGVTQSPTHLIKTRGQQVTLRCSPKSGHDTVSWYQQALGQGPQFIFQYYEEEERQRGNFPDRFSGHQFPNYSSELNVNALLLGDSALYLCASSLRGKDQPQHFGDGTRLSIL.

This rearrangement joins TRBV27 to TRBJ1-2; D unresolved. The CDR3 runs 12 residues. Trimming removed 4 bases from V and 3 bases from J, with 6 bases in between. From germline, CDR1 is MNHEY and CDR2 SMNVEV (reference sequence). In DNA form, the CDR3 reads TGTGCCAGCAGTTCCACGGACTATGGCTACACCTTC. Encoded protein: CASSSTDYGYTF.